The 19 T cell receptor beta chains below all came from one sample that was sequenced in a study of blood T cell repertoires in COVID-19. Produced via immunoSEQ multiplex PCR; TCRdb's table is partial and in-frame only. This sample has around 140,000 clones, with approximately 88% found just once. The sample consisted of peripheral blood. These receptors were obtained from a man between 65 and 85 years old with acute or convalescent COVID-19.

The rearrangement joins TRBV4-1 to TRBJ2-6, with 9 positions matching TRBD2. V gave up 1 base and J gave up 0 bases; unmatched junction bases: 7. The CDR3 sequence is 19 residues long. The germline gives CDR1 MGHRA, CDR2 YSYEKL. DNA of the CDR3: TGCGCCAGCAGCCAAGTGGGTAGCGGGGGCAACTCTGGGGCCAACGTCCTGACTTTC. Translating it yields CASSQVGSGGNSGANVLTF.

The chain joins TRBV28 to TRBJ1-2; TRBD1 agrees at 8 bases. CDR3 length: 15 amino acids. CDR1 and CDR2 (germline): MDHEN, SYDVKM. Trimming removed 5 bases from V and 5 bases from J; junction bases left unmatched: 10. For the CDR3, the DNA is TGTGCCAGCAGTCCGCGGGACAGGTTTTGGTATGGCTACACCTTC. Translated, it gives CASSPRDRFWYGYTF.

V usage is TRBV6-5 and J usage is TRBJ2-3; 7 positions match TRBD2. This CDR3 has 14 amino acids. Germline V CDR1 and CDR2: MNHEY, SVGAGI. With 7 bases clipped from V and 4 bases from J, the junction kept 8 bases outside the gene matches. The CDR3 region has the DNA TGTGCCAGCAAGGAGGGCGGGAGCCCAGATACGCAGTATTTT. It is translated as CASKEGGSPDTQYF.

Comments on this clone: At one boundary the junction diverges from the germline segment, which might be a read error. The V call is TRBV5-8, the J call TRBJ1-2; TRBD1 agrees at 7 bases. CDR1 and CDR2 from the germline V gene are SGHTS and YDEGEE. The CDR3 totals 11 residues. The CDR3 DNA reads TGTGCCAGCAGCTGGGGACAGCGGGTCGCCTTC. Protein sequence: CASSWGQRVAF.

The J gene is TRBJ2-7, the V gene TRBV12-3 or TRBV12-4; possibly TRBD1 for D (6 bases). The CDR3 spans 13 residues. With 3 bases removed from V and 2 bases from J, the gap between germline ends came to 8 bases. This CDR3 is CASSFRDTYEQYF. As DNA, the CDR3 is TGTGCCAGCAGTTTCAGGGACACCTACGAGCAGTACTTC.

V usage is TRBV5-1 and J usage is TRBJ2-4; D unresolved. CDR1 and CDR2 (germline): SGHRS, YFSETQ. V was clipped by 4 bases and J by 3 bases, with 8 bases between them. The CDR3 spans 13 residues. In DNA, the CDR3 is TGCGCCAGCAGCCCCGACAACAAAAACATTCAGTACTTC. As protein: CASSPDNKNIQYF.

This chain joins TRBV2 and TRBJ2-5; weak D call: TRBD2 (7 bases). CDR1 is SNHLY and CDR2 is FYNNEI in the germline V gene. The CDR3 length is 14 residues. Between the trimmed V and J ends, which lost 6 bases and 3 bases, there was a span of 14 bases. CDR3 loop: CASSGGYREETQYF. The CDR3 DNA follows: TGTGCCAGCAGCGGGGGGTACAGGGAAGAGACCCAGTACTTC.

This chain connects TRBV29-1 to TRBJ2-3, with D unclear. Between the trimmed V and J ends, which lost 3 bases and 6 bases, there was a span of 13 bases. Germline CDR1 and CDR2: SQVTM and ANQGSEA. The CDR3 runs to 13 residues. This CDR3 is CSVDPRIQDTQYF. The DNA for the CDR3 is TGCAGCGTTGATCCCCGAATTCAGGATACGCAGTATTTT.

The chain is built from TRBV6-5 and TRBJ1-1, with no clear D. Trimming left V 2 bases short and J 4 bases short, with 8 bases between. The germline V gene has CDR1 MNHEY and CDR2 SVGAGI. This CDR3 spans 13 amino acids. The CDR3: CASSYGGPTEAFF. In nucleotides, the CDR3 is TGTGCCAGCAGTTACGGAGGTCCCACTGAAGCTTTCTTT.

This clone has only a few counts. J is TRBJ1-6 and V is TRBV5-6; weak D call: TRBD1 (6 bases). Between the trimmed V and J ends, which lost 0 bases and 5 bases, there was a span of 12 bases. Germline V gene lookup returns CDR1 SGHDT and CDR2 YYEEEE. There are 16 residues in the CDR3. The CDR3 nucleotides read TGTGCCAGCAGCTTGGGCGGACAGCTCAATAATTCACCCCTCCACTTT. Translation: CASSLGGQLNNSPLHF.

The chain links TRBV6-6 to TRBJ1-2; D call uncertain. Germline lookup yields CDR1 MNHNY and CDR2 SVGAGI (reference sequence). Trimming shortened V by 5 bases and J by 3 bases, and 7 bases separated the two germline ends. The CDR3 totals 12 residues. CDR3 sequence: CASSDGDYGYTF. The CDR3 DNA is TGTGCCAGCAGTGACGGAGACTATGGCTACACCTTC.

This chain connects TRBV2 to TRBJ1-5; TRBD1 agrees at 9 bases. The CDR3 spans 15 residues. J lost 2 bases, V lost 3 bases, and 2 bases had no gene match. The germline V gene encodes CDR1 SNHLY and CDR2 FYNNEI. CDR3 coding DNA: TGTGCCAGCAGTGATAGGGACAGGGGCAATCAGCCCCAGCATTTT. This gives the protein CASSDRDRGNQPQHF.

The chain is built from TRBV6-2 or TRBV6-3 and TRBJ2-7; 10 positions agree with TRBD2. The germline gives CDR1 MNHEY, CDR2 SVGEGT. After removal of 2 bases from V and 4 bases from J, the junction contained 8 bases not matched to a gene. The CDR3 contains 16 residues. The CDR3 protein is CASSYPRLAGTYEQYF. DNA for the CDR3: TGTGCCAGCAGTTACCCCCGACTAGCGGGTACTTACGAGCAGTACTTC.

This chain uses TRBV3-1 (or the pseudogene TRBV3-2) with TRBJ1-1; TRBD1 matches at 7 bases. The CDR3 totals 16 residues. The V gene's germline CDR1 is LGHDT and CDR2 YNNKEL (reference sequence). V dropped 2 bases and J dropped 5; count of bases not matched to a gene: 11. The CDR3 protein is CASSQPRRQGGTEAFF. CDR3 coding DNA: TGTGCCAGCAGCCAACCTCGAAGACAGGGTGGAACTGAAGCTTTCTTT.

This sequence joins TRBV14 and TRBJ1-6; the D is unclear. Germline V lookup: CDR1 SGHDN, CDR2 FVKESK. CDR3 size: 11 residues. V lost 3 bases, J lost 10 bases, and 4 bases lay in between. The CDR3 protein is CASSQGSPLHF. In DNA, the CDR3 is TGTGCCAGCAGCCAGGGCTCACCCCTCCACTTT.

CDR3 in amino acids: CSVSGRDRGILETQYF. The DNA of the CDR3 is TGCAGCGTCTCAGGCAGGGACAGGGGAATTCTTGAGACCCAGTACTTC. V is TRBV29-1 and J is TRBJ2-5, with TRBD1 matching 10 bases. The CDR3 has 16 amino acids. V gave up 6 bases and J gave up 5 bases; unmatched junction bases: 15. Germline CDR1 and CDR2: SQVTM and ANQGSEA. The whole variable domain, filled in from reference TRBV29-1 and TRBJ2-5, reads SAVISQKPSRDICQRGTSLTIQCQVDSQVTMMFWYRQQPGQSLTLIATANQGSEATYESGFVIDKFPISRPNLTFSTLTVSNMSPEDSSIYLCSVSGRDRGILETQYFGPGTRLLVL.

V and J are TRBV4-2 and TRBJ1-3; 9 bases are shared with TRBD1. CDR3 length equals 14 residues. Germline lookup yields CDR1 LGHNA and CDR2 YNFKEQ. V gave up 4 bases and J gave up 6 bases; unmatched junction bases: 4. Here the CDR3 reads CASSPTGGQNTIYF. The CDR3 DNA follows: TGTGCCAGCAGCCCGACAGGGGGGCAAAACACCATATATTTT.

This chain's CDR3 is CASSRSTGNTGELFF. The CDR3 nucleotides read TGTGCCAGCAGTCGGTCGACAGGGAACACCGGGGAGCTGTTTTTT. V usage is TRBV6-4 and J usage is TRBJ2-2, with D possibly TRBD1 on 6 matching bases. Trimming left V 5 bases short and J 1 base short, with 11 bases between. The CDR3 is 15 residues long. CDR1 and CDR2 (germline): MRHNA, SNTAGT.

The chain employs TRBV12-5 and TRBJ2-1, with 7 positions matching TRBD2. This CDR3 spans 14 amino acids. The trim removed 6 bases at V and 9 bases at J, leaving 11 bases unmatched. Per the germline V gene, CDR1 is LGHNT and CDR2 is FRNRAP. CDR3 bases: TGTGCTAGTGGCACAGAGGGCGGGAGAACTGAGCAGTTCTTC. Residues: CASGTEGGRTEQFF.